This T cell receptor beta chain was obtained from a study of regulatory T cells in long-lasting Graves disease. Study context: Newly diagnosed Graves' patients had taken antithyroid drugs under 3 months. Study-wide results and limits: Favoring TRBV28, TRBJ1-2 and TRBJ2-5 was a feature seen in persistent disease.

With regard to this clonotype: Its cognate antigen is unknown.

TCR beta libraries were built with iRepertoire HTBI primers and Arm-PCR of CDR3 regions. Via MiXCR, TCRdb re-called the multiplex PCR reads, giving one row per CDR3 protein. The data contain roughly 510,000 distinct CDR3 sequences, about 16% of them singletons. Time point here: newly diagnosed GD, antithyroid drugs for less than 3 months. Extracted RNA from PBMCs served as the source of the TCR library. Looked up from germline, CDR1 is SEHNR and CDR2 is FQNEAQ (reference sequence). The CDR3 runs 14 residues. Deletions cut 3 bases from V and 2 bases from J, with 11 bases between. These sequences were also reported in another study, on T cells in Graves' hyperthyroidism and ophthalmopathy. Turning to that study: These patients, aged 18 to 65, had recently diagnosed hyperthyroidism lasting under 2 months.

The sequence was obtained from a man aged 18 to 30 with Graves disease. The sample here was peripheral blood mononuclear cells (PBMCs), taken at new diagnosis, from a patient treated with antithyroid drugs. This chain connects TRBV7-9 to TRBJ2-7, with D uncertain. This CDR3 is CASSFEGFAYEQYF. CDR3 DNA sequence: TGTGCCAGCAGCTTCGAAGGATTTGCCTACGAGCAGTACTTC.